A selection of T cell receptor beta chains follows, all from one sample in a study of blood T cell repertoires in COVID-19. The method was immunoSEQ multiplex PCR; TCRdb's version includes in-frame clones alone and lacks a portion of them. The sample includes about 670,000 clones, about nine tenths of them seen just once. The specimen was peripheral blood. These receptors originate from a woman under 30 with acute or convalescent COVID-19. CDR3s leave out the opening cysteine and the closing phenylalanine or tryptophan.

j_call v_call cdr3_aa
TRBJ1-6 TRBV4-1 ASSPPPGGGASSPLH
TRBJ1-6 TRBV5-6 ASSFQRGFSPLH
TRBJ2-3 TRBV4-2 ASSQDPDGGATDTQY
TRBJ2-2 TRBV5-8 ASSLEDRGTGELF
TRBJ1-5 TRBV12-3/TRBV12-4 ASSLARNQPQH
TRBJ1-2 TRBV7-8 ASSLAGQGGNYGYT
TRBJ2-7 TRBV27 ASSLSPSSYEQY
TRBJ1-4 TRBV27 ASRRIPQGEKLF
TRBJ1-1 TRBV9 ASSPSGTNTEAF
TRBJ1-4 TRBV5-1 ASSFQGAEKLF
TRBJ1-1 TRBV7-2 ASSLPQVNTEAF
TRBJ1-1 TRBV19 ASSIGAGENTEAF
TRBJ2-1 TRBV9 ASSVLAGGPANEQF
TRBJ1-1 TRBV15 ATSRDGDEAF
TRBJ2-7 TRBV5-5 ASSVEWTGVDEQY
TRBJ1-6 TRBV11-2 ASSSSTGPSPLH
TRBJ2-3 TRBV11-1 ASSPWDSAGDTQY
TRBJ1-1 TRBV9 ASSVASRVSVNTEAF
TRBJ1-1 TRBV19 ASSISRGTTEAF
TRBJ1-2 TRBV12-5 ASAGRGGRRFGYT
TRBJ2-3 TRBV10-3 AIRSGGSDTQY
TRBJ1-1 TRBV12-3/TRBV12-4 ASSLQGTEAF
TRBJ1-1 TRBV9 ASSVQQNTEAF
TRBJ2-7 TRBV25-1 ASSEPDTYEQY
TRBJ1-2 TRBV9 ASSNGDRMRYGYT
TRBJ1-4 TRBV10-1 ASLQGVGEKLF
TRBJ1-6 TRBV9 ASSGTGDNSPLH